The present entry profiles one TCR beta chain with its context. Its antigen is unidentified. This sample stems from a study of T cell responses to AZD1222 COVID-19 vaccine. Whole-study results and caveats: Baseline seropositivity characterized only six AZD1222 recipients. Compared with day 0, the breadth and depth of the Spike-specific TCR repertoire rose significantly after two doses of AZD1222. Spike-wide coverage was observed for vaccine-associated CD4 TCRs, with dominant responses at 160-218 and 743-854. Reports say nearly half of spike-specific TCRs go after unmutated variant regions.

The CDR3 contains 16 residues. Germline V gene sequence: CDR1 SGHRS, CDR2 YFSETQ. The V and J ends lost 0 bases and 1 base respectively, with 12 bases between them. Sequenced by immunoSEQ multiplex PCR; TCRdb stores in-frame clones only, minus some. This table holds some 92,000 clones, around 90% found once. The sample in question was peripheral blood, obtained on day 0 of AZD1222 vaccination. The rearrangement joins TRBV5-1 to TRBJ2-3, with D maybe TRBD2 (5 bases). This receptor was taken from an adult in good health. CDR3 sequence: CASSLGPAEGTDTQYF. The DNA of the CDR3 is TGCGCCAGCAGCTTGGGCCCAGCGGAAGGCACAGATACGCAGTATTTT.